This entry concerns a single T cell receptor (beta chain). Its antigen is unknown. The sample belongs to a study of T cell responses to AZD1222 COVID-19 vaccine. Study-wide results and caveats: CD4 TCRs associated with vaccination spanned spike, dominating at 160-218 and 743-854. Only 5 or 6 people who got AZD1222 tested seropositive at baseline.

Measured with immunoSEQ multiplex PCR; TCRdb has only the in-frame clones, and not every one. This table has about 120,000 clones, about 92% appearing once. V lost 6 bases, J lost 8 bases, and 12 bases stayed unmatched. Germline-derived CDR1 and CDR2 are KGHSH and LQKENI. The CDR3 is 14 residues long. This chain links TRBV18 with TRBJ1-1; 7 positions match TRBD1. This sequence originates from an adult who received the AZD1222 COVID-19 vaccine. The material sequenced was peripheral blood, taken 28 days after the second AZD1222 dose. CDR3 coding DNA: TGTGCCAGCTCGGAAAGACAGGGCAGTGTCGAAGCTTTCTTT. Protein: CASSERQGSVEAFF.